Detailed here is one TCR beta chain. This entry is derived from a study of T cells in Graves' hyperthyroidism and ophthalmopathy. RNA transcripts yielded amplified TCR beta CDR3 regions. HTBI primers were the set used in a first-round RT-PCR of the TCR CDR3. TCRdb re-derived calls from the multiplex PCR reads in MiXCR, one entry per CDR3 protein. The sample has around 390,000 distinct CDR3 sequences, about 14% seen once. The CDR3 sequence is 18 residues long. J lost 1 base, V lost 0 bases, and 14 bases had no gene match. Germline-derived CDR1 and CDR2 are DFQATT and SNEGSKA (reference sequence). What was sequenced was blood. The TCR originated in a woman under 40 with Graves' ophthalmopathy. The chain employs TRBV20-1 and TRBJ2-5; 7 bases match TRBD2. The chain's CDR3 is CSARDLRLADTFQETQYF. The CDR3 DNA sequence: TGCAGTGCTAGAGATCTCAGGCTAGCGGATACATTCCAAGAGACCCAGTACTTC.